Below are 32 T cell receptor beta chains sequenced from a single sample in a study of CD8 T cells in Susac syndrome. Random hexamers primed reverse transcription of 0.5 to 1 ug RNA. One entry per CDR3 protein, called by TCRdb with MiXCR from the immunoSEQ multiplex PCR reads. The table shows about 300,000 distinct CDR3 sequences, with just over 90% occurring only once. Source material: CD4+ T cells from PBMCs. These receptors were taken from a human donor with multiple sclerosis.

The chain links TRBV6-1 to TRBJ2-7; no definite D call. CDR1 MNHNS and CDR2 SASEGT come from the germline V gene. V was pared by 4 bases and J by 4 bases, with 17 bases between. This CDR3 contains 15 residues. CDR3 sequence reads: CASSVEGQIVYEQYF. CDR3 bases: TGTGCCAGCAGTGTAGAAGGGCAGATCGTGTACGAGCAGTACTTC.

Only one count was recorded for this clonotype. The rearrangement links TRBV2 to TRBJ2-1; possible D gene TRBD2, 5 bases. CDR1 and CDR2 (germline): SNHLY, FYNNEI. Trimming took 10 bases from V and 6 from J, leaving 19 bases between them. The CDR3 has 14 amino acids. DNA of the CDR3: TGTGCCACCCATCTGAGCGGACCTCCCAATGAGCAGTTCTTC. This codes for CATHLSGPPNEQFF.

About this clonotype: A read error may account for a junction end that differs from germline. The chain has TRBV2 and TRBJ2-1, with D possibly being TRBD1 (6 bases). CDR3 length: 12 residues. Germline assignment: CDR1 SNHLY and CDR2 FYNNEI. CDR3 sequence (DNA): TGTGCCAGCAACGTTAACCGGGACATCACCCTTTTC. Translated, it gives CASNVNRDITLF.

The J gene is TRBJ1-2, the V gene TRBV5-4; 7 bases agree with TRBD1. The length of the CDR3 is 15 residues. The trim removed 1 base at V and 4 bases at J, leaving 7 bases unmatched. Germline V gene lookup returns CDR1 SGHNT and CDR2 YYREEE (reference sequence). The CDR3 nucleotides are TGTGCCAGCAGCTTGCGGACGGGACAGTCCTATGGCTACACCTTC. Its translation is CASSLRTGQSYGYTF. The whole variable domain, remainder taken from reference TRBV5-4 and TRBJ1-2, is ETGVTQSPTHLIKTRGQQVTLRCSSQSGHNTVSWYQQALGQGPQFIFQYYREEENGRGNFPPRFSGLQFPNYSSELNVNALELDDSALYLCASSLRTGQSYGYTFGSGTRLTVV.

The chain recombines TRBV7-2 with TRBJ1-1, with D perhaps TRBD1 (5 bases). Trimming removed 0 bases from V and 4 bases from J, with 9 bases in between. This CDR3 has 14 residues. Germline loops: CDR1 SGHTA, CDR2 FQGNSA. In DNA, the CDR3 is TGTGCCAGCAGCTTAGCAGGGGTAATCACTGAAGCTTTCTTT. This sequence encodes CASSLAGVITEAFF. The full variable domain, with the rest looked up from reference TRBV7-2 and TRBJ1-1, is GAGVSQSPSNKVTEKGKDVELRCDPISGHTALYWYRQSLGQGLEFLIYFQGNSAPDKSGLPSDRFSAERTGGSVSTLTIQRTQQEDSAVYLCASSLAGVITEAFFGQGTRLTVV.

The gene calls are TRBV30 and TRBJ1-1, with D perhaps matching TRBD1 (5 bases). Germline CDR1 GTSNPN, CDR2 SVGIG (reference sequence). V lost 3 bases and J 0 bases, leaving 17 bases between the germline ends. The CDR3 sequence is 16 residues long. The CDR3 reads CAWRPLQGTVNTEAFF. The CDR3 DNA is TGTGCCTGGAGACCCCTGCAGGGCACCGTGAACACTGAAGCTTTCTTT.

The chain couples TRBV7-2 to TRBJ2-7; D call uncertain. The CDR3 is 15 residues long. V dropped 3 bases and J dropped 2 bases, with 14 bases sitting between them. The V gene's germline CDR1 is SGHTA and CDR2 FQGNSA. CDR3 sequence reads: CASSLTITATYEQYF. The CDR3 DNA follows: TGTGCCAGCAGCTTGACCATAACAGCGACCTACGAGCAGTACTTC.

The chain is built from TRBV7-2 and TRBJ2-2, with D possibly TRBD2 on 6 matching bases. Looked up from germline, CDR1 is SGHTA and CDR2 is FQGNSA. The CDR3 runs to 16 residues. V shed 6 bases and J shed 6 bases, with 20 bases lying between them. CDR3 sequence reads: CASRAGGGSGAGELFF. DNA for the CDR3: TGTGCCAGCAGAGCAGGTGGAGGGAGTGGCGCCGGGGAGCTGTTTTTT. Using reference TRBV7-2 and TRBJ2-2 for the parts outside the CDR3, the full variable domain is GAGVSQSPSNKVTEKGKDVELRCDPISGHTALYWYRQSLGQGLEFLIYFQGNSAPDKSGLPSDRFSAERTGGSVSTLTIQRTQQEDSAVYLCASRAGGGSGAGELFFGEGSRLTVL.

Written as DNA, the CDR3 is TGCAGTGCTAGAGCAAATCTTGGGTACCAGCCCCAGCATTTT. Amino acids: CSARANLGYQPQHF. The chain employs TRBV20-1 and TRBJ1-5, with D unclear. The CDR3 spans 14 residues. Trimming removed 1 base from V and 7 bases from J, with 14 bases in between. Per germline, CDR1 DFQATT and CDR2 SNEGSKA (reference sequence).

The chain combines TRBV5-8 with TRBJ1-5; weak D call: TRBD1 (6 bases). The length of the CDR3 is 17 residues. Trimming took 4 bases from V and 1 from J, leaving 18 bases between them. CDR1 SGHTS and CDR2 YDEGEE come from the germline V gene. CDR3 in DNA: TGTGCCAGCAGCCGTACTCAGGGGACCACAAGCAATCAGCCCCAGCATTTT. The encoded protein is CASSRTQGTTSNQPQHF. Together with reference TRBV5-8 and TRBJ1-5, the CDR3 gives the full variable domain: EAGVTQSPTHLIKTRGQQATLRCSPISGHTSVYWYQQALGLGLQFLLWYDEGEERNRGNFPPRFSGRQFPNYSSELNVNALELEDSALYLCASSRTQGTTSNQPQHFGDGTRLSIL.

The CDR3 coding sequence is TGCAGTGCTTCTGGACAGGGAGCGGGCACAGATACGCAGTATTTT. Translating it yields CSASGQGAGTDTQYF. The chain combines TRBV20-1 with TRBJ2-3; 8 bases are shared with TRBD1. The CDR3 covers 15 residues. V dropped 5 bases and J dropped 1; count of bases not matched to a gene: 8. The germline V gene has CDR1 DFQATT and CDR2 SNEGSKA (reference sequence).

This clonotype was counted once. This sequence joins TRBV15 and TRBJ1-2; maybe TRBD1 (5 bases). The CDR3 spans 17 residues. CDR1 is LNHNV and CDR2 is YYDKDF in the germline V gene (reference sequence). V was cut by 5 bases and J by 0 bases, with 19 bases left in between. CDR3 in amino acids: CATSPEYWGRSNYGYTF. CDR3 bases: TGTGCCACCAGCCCTGAGTATTGGGGACGGTCTAACTATGGCTACACCTTC.

The chain couples TRBV29-1 to TRBJ2-3, with TRBD2 matching over 7 bases. CDR1 is SQVTM and CDR2 is ANQGSEA in the germline V gene. This CDR3 has 13 amino acids. CDR3 in amino acids: CSSGGDPGDTQYF. The DNA of the CDR3 is TGCAGTTCTGGGGGGGACCCCGGAGATACGCAGTATTTT.

The chain couples TRBV25-1 to TRBJ2-2; 8 nucleotides align to TRBD1. V was clipped by 3 bases and J by 6 bases; unmatched bases: 9. The CDR3 runs 16 residues. Germline V gene data show CDR1 as MGHDK and CDR2 as SYGVNS. Here the CDR3 DNA reads TGTGCCAGCAGTGACGGGGGCAGGGGGCGTTCCGGGGAGCTGTTTTTT. This sequence encodes CASSDGGRGRSGELFF.

The chain links TRBV4-3 to TRBJ2-7; D is unclear. The CDR3 consists of 14 residues. CDR1 is LGHNA, CDR2 YSLEER, per germline. The V gene lost 1 base and the J gene lost 2 bases, with 9 bases spanning the gap. The CDR3 DNA reads TGCGCCAGCAGCCAAGGGATACCGGCCTACGAGCAGTACTTC. Its translation is CASSQGIPAYEQYF.

The chain employs TRBV30 and TRBJ2-7, with 14 bases matching TRBD2. CDR1 is GTSNPN and CDR2 is SVGIG in the germline V gene (reference sequence). V lost 5 bases, J lost 4 bases, and 7 bases stayed unmatched. This CDR3 has 15 amino acids. The DNA for the CDR3 is TGTGCCTGGGCCGGGACTAGCGGGAGCTTGTACGAGCAGTACTTC. Its protein product is CAWAGTSGSLYEQYF.

The J gene is TRBJ1-4, the V gene TRBV21-1. TRBV21-1 is listed as a pseudogene. The CDR3 is 15 residues long. The CDR3 DNA reads TGTGCCAGCAGCGGGAGGTATCGGGGTGAGGAAAAACTGTTTTTT. It yields the protein CASSGRYRGEEKLFF.

V usage is TRBV7-9 and J usage is TRBJ1-3; D not certain. The CDR3 has 15 residues. V lost 4 bases to trimming and J lost 0 bases, with 10 bases between them. CDR1 and CDR2 (germline): SEHNR, FQNEAQ (reference sequence). Here the CDR3 reads CASSSPSASGNTIYF. As DNA, the CDR3 is TGTGCCAGCAGCTCGCCCTCCGCCTCTGGAAACACCATATATTTT.

The chain recombines TRBV7-9 with TRBJ2-1, with a weak D call TRBD2 (6 bases). This CDR3 is built from 17 residues. Germline loops: CDR1 SEHNR, CDR2 FQNEAQ (reference sequence). Trimming left V 5 bases short and J 2 bases short, with 19 bases between. The CDR3 protein is CASSPRWGSGTYNEQFF. The CDR3 nucleotides read TGTGCCAGCAGCCCCAGGTGGGGTAGCGGTACCTACAATGAGCAGTTCTTC.

The chain uses TRBV7-4 and TRBJ2-1; TRBD1 matches 7 bases. Germline trimming cut 5 bases from V and 3 bases from J; bases unmatched to any gene: 13. The CDR3 spans 17 residues. Germline values: CDR1 SGHVT, CDR2 SQSDAQ. CDR3 residues: CASSNHRQGWRYNEQFF. CDR3 DNA: TGTGCCAGCAGCAACCACAGACAGGGTTGGCGCTACAATGAGCAGTTCTTC.

This clonotype was detected once. The DNA for the CDR3 is TGTGCCAGCAGGGCACAGGGTACCGGGGAGCTGTTTTTT. Translating gives CASRAQGTGELFF. The V and J genes are TRBV2 and TRBJ2-2, with a tentative D call TRBD1 (6 bases). V was shortened by 6 bases and J by 5 bases, with 10 bases between the two germline ends. CDR1 and CDR2 (germline): SNHLY, FYNNEI. The CDR3 is 13 residues long. Filled out from reference TRBV2 and TRBJ2-2, the complete variable domain reads EPEVTQTPSHQVTQMGQEVILRCVPISNHLYFYWYRQILGQKVEFLVSFYNNEISEKSEIFDDQFSVERPDGSNFTLKIRSTKLEDSAMYFCASRAQGTGELFFGEGSRLTVL.

This chain connects TRBV6-2 or TRBV6-3 to TRBJ2-7; weak D call: TRBD2 (5 bases). The CDR3 runs 14 residues. V gave up 5 bases and J gave up 9 bases, with 20 bases separating them. Per the germline V gene, CDR1 is MNHEY and CDR2 is SVGEGT. The CDR3 DNA follows: TGTGCCAGCAGTGGGTCCGGCGGGCCATCTCGGCAGTACTTC. Translation: CASSGSGGPSRQYF.

V is TRBV5-1 and J is TRBJ2-3; D unclear. Germline assignment: CDR1 SGHRS and CDR2 YFSETQ. The ends were cut back, 0 bases at V and 7 bases at J, with 15 bases in the middle. The CDR3 is 15 residues long. The CDR3 nucleotides read TGCGCCAGCAGCTTGGGCCCAGTAAACGCGCATACGCAGTATTTT. It codes for CASSLGPVNAHTQYF.

The chain employs TRBV9 and TRBJ1-1; TRBD1 is a possible D gene (6 bases). The CDR3 runs 13 residues. The germline gives CDR1 SGDLS, CDR2 YYNGEE. V was trimmed by 1 base and J by 8 bases, leaving 12 bases between them. This chain's CDR3 is CASSVKPGTEAFF. CDR3 nucleotides: TGTGCCAGCAGCGTAAAACCCGGGACAGAAGCTTTCTTT.

The rearrangement uses TRBV6-2 or TRBV6-3 and TRBJ1-5; no firm D call. V lost 7 bases to trimming and J lost 0 bases, with 16 bases between them. Germline values: CDR1 MNHEY, CDR2 SVGEGT. The CDR3 sequence is 16 residues long. The CDR3 sequence: CASTPGRRYSNQPQHF. The CDR3 bases are TGTGCCAGCACCCCCGGCCGGAGGTATAGCAATCAGCCCCAGCATTTT.

The CDR3 loop is CASSLQGHLGTRNEQFF. The CDR3 region has the DNA TGTGCCAGCAGCCTCCAGGGACACTTGGGGACTCGCAATGAGCAGTTCTTC. V gene TRBV7-3 combines with J gene TRBJ2-1, with D possibly being TRBD1 or TRBD2 (6 bases each). The V and J ends lost 5 bases and 6 bases respectively, with 23 bases between them. CDR3 size: 17 residues. In germline, CDR1 is SGHTA, CDR2 FQGTGA. Filled out from reference TRBV7-3 and TRBJ2-1, the complete variable domain reads GAGVSQTPSNKVTEKGKYVELRCDPISGHTALYWYRQSLGQGPEFLIYFQGTGAADDSGLPNDRFFAVRPEGSVSTLKIQRTERGDSAVYLCASSLQGHLGTRNEQFFGPGTRLTVL.

This clonotype has only one observation. This chain connects TRBV2 to TRBJ2-3; 9 bases are shared with TRBD2. This CDR3 has 15 amino acids. With V trimmed by 7 bases and J by 2 bases, 7 bases remained unmatched. Germline lookup yields CDR1 SNHLY and CDR2 FYNNEI. This chain's CDR3 is CASTRIAGVTDTQYF. The CDR3 DNA sequence: TGTGCCAGCACTCGGATAGCGGGGGTCACAGATACGCAGTATTTT.

V is TRBV3-1 and J is TRBJ2-4; TRBD2 matches at 13 bases. CDR3 size: 21 residues. J gave up 3 bases and V 1 base, and 15 bases lay outside the gene matches. Looked up from germline, CDR1 is LGHDT and CDR2 is YNNKEL (reference sequence). In DNA, the CDR3 is TGTGCCAGCAGCCAAGGCACGTCAACTAGCGGGAGGGCCTTGGTCAAAAACATTCAGTACTTC. It translates to CASSQGTSTSGRALVKNIQYF. Drawing the rest from reference TRBV3-1 and TRBJ2-4, the complete variable domain is DTAVSQTPKYLVTQMGNDKSIKCEQNLGHDTMYWYKQDSKKFLKIMFSYNNKELIINETVPNRFSPKSPDKAHLNLHINSLELGDSAVYFCASSQGTSTSGRALVKNIQYFGAGTRLSVL.

The V and J genes are TRBV12-3 or TRBV12-4 and TRBJ2-2; a possible D gene is TRBD1 (5 bases). The V gene lost 5 bases and the J gene lost 0 bases, with 10 bases spanning the gap. The CDR3 is made up of 15 amino acids. In DNA form, the CDR3 reads TGTGCCAGCAGTATAGACAGACCGAACACCGGGGAGCTGTTTTTT. Protein: CASSIDRPNTGELFF.

V usage is TRBV27 and J usage is TRBJ2-5; the D gene is possibly TRBD2 (5 bases). Germline V CDR1 and CDR2: MNHEY, SMNVEV (reference sequence). This CDR3 comprises 13 residues. V gave up 0 bases and J gave up 9 bases, with 11 bases separating them. The CDR3 reads CASSLSGERAQYF. The DNA of the CDR3 is TGTGCCAGCAGTTTATCGGGCGAGAGGGCCCAGTACTTC.

This clonotype was counted only a few times. The gene calls are TRBV27 and TRBJ1-1; 10 bases are a match to TRBD1. Per the germline V gene, CDR1 is MNHEY and CDR2 is SMNVEV (reference sequence). With V trimmed by 5 bases and J by 1 base, 7 bases remained unmatched. This CDR3 is built from 16 residues. CDR3 amino acids: CASSPGQGGRNTEAFF. Here the CDR3 DNA reads TGTGCCAGCAGTCCAGGACAGGGGGGGAGGAACACTGAAGCTTTCTTT.

V and J are TRBV5-5 and TRBJ2-7; tentatively, D is TRBD1 or TRBD2 (5 bases each). Germline V CDR1 and CDR2: SGHKS, YYEKEE (reference sequence). CDR3 length: 15 amino acids. The V end was cut by 3 bases, the J end by 5 bases, with 18 bases between. CDR3 sequence reads: CASSSPPGPQNEQYF. The CDR3 DNA follows: TGTGCCAGCAGCTCCCCGCCGGGACCGCAAAACGAGCAGTACTTC.